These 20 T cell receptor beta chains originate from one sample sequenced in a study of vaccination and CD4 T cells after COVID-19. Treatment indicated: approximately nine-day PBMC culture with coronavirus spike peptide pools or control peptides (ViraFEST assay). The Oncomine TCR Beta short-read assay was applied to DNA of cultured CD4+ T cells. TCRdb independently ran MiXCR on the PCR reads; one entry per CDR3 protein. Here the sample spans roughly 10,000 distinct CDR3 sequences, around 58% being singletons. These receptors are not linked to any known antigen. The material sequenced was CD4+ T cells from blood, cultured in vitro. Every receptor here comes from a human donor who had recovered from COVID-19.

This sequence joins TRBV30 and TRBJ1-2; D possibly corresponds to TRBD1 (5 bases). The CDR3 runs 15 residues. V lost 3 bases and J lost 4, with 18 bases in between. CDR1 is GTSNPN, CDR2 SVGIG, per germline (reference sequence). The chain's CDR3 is CAWSGDEMVGYGYTF. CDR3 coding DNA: TGTGCCTGGAGCGGGGACGAGATGGTGGGCTATGGCTACACCTTC.

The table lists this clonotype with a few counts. The CDR3 reads CASSASGRNQPQHF. Here the CDR3 DNA reads TGTGCCAGCAGTGCGTCAGGGCGAAATCAGCCCCAGCATTTT. This chain connects TRBV6-1 to TRBJ1-5; a weak D match, TRBD1 (5 bases). Trimming took off 4 bases at V and 4 bases at J, with 11 bases between the two ends. This CDR3 contains 14 residues. The V gene's germline CDR1 is MNHNS and CDR2 SASEGT.

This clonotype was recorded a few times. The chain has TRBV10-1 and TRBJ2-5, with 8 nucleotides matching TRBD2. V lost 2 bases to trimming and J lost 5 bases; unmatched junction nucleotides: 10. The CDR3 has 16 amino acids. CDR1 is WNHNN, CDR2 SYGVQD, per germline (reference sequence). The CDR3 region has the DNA TGCGCCAGCAGTGAGCAGGCCGTAGCGGGGCTTGAGACCCAGTACTTC. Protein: CASSEQAVAGLETQYF.

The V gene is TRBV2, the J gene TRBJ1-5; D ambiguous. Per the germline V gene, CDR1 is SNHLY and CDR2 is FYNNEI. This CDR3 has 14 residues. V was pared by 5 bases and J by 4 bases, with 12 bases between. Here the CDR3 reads CASSIKGLNQPQHF. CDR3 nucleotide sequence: TGTGCCAGCAGTATAAAGGGTTTGAATCAGCCCCAGCATTTT.

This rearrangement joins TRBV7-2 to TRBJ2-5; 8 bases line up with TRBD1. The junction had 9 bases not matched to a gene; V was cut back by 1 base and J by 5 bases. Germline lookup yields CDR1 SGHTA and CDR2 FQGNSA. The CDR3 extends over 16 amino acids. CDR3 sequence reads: CASSLGGTGPRETQYF. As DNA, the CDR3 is TGTGCCAGCAGCTTAGGCGGGACAGGACCCCGGGAGACCCAGTACTTC. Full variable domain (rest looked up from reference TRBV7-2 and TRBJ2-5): GAGVSQSPSNKVTEKGKDVELRCDPISGHTALYWYRQSLGQGLEFLIYFQGNSAPDKSGLPSDRFSAERTGGSVSTLTIQRTQQEDSAVYLCASSLGGTGPRETQYFGPGTRLLVL.

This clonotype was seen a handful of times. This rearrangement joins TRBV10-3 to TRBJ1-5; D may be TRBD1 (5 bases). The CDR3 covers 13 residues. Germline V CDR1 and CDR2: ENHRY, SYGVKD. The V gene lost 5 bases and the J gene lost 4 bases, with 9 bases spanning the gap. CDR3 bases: TGTGCCATCAGTCAGCAGGGAAATCAGCCCCAGCATTTT. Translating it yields CAISQQGNQPQHF.

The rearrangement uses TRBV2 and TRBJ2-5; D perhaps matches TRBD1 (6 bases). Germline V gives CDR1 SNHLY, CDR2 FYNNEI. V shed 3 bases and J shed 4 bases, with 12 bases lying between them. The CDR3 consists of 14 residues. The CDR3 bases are TGTGCCAGCAGTGATCCAGGGGAGAGAGAGACCCAGTACTTC. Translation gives CASSDPGERETQYF.

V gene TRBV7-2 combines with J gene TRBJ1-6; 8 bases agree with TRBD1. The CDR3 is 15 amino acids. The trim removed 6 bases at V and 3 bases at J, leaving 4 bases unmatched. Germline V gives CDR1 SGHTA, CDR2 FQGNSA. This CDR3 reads CASSQDRGYNSPLHF. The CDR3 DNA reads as TGTGCCAGCAGTCAAGACAGGGGCTATAATTCACCCCTCCACTTT.

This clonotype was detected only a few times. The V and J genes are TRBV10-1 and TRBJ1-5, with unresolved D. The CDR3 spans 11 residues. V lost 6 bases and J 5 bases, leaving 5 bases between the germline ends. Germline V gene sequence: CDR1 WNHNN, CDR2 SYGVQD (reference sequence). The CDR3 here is CASRDHQPQHF. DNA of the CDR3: TGCGCCAGCAGGGACCATCAGCCCCAGCATTTT.

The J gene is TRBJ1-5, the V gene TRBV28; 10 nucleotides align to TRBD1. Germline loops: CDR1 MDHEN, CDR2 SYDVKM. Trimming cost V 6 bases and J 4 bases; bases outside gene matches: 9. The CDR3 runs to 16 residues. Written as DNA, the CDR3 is TGTGCCAGCAGCACCAGACAGGGGGCCGTTAATCAGCCCCAGCATTTT. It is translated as CASSTRQGAVNQPQHF.

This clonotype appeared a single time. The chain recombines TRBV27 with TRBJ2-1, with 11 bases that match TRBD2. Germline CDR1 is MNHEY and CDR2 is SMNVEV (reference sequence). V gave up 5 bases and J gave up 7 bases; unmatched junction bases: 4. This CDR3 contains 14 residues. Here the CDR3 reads CASSVSGRANEQFF. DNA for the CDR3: TGTGCCAGCAGTGTTAGCGGGAGGGCAAATGAGCAGTTCTTC.

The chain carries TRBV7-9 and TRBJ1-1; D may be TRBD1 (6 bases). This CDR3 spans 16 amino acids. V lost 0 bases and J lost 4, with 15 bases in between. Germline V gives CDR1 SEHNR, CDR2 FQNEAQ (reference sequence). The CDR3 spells CASSLAGRGQATEAFF. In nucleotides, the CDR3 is TGTGCCAGCAGCTTAGCTGGTCGGGGGCAGGCCACTGAAGCTTTCTTT.

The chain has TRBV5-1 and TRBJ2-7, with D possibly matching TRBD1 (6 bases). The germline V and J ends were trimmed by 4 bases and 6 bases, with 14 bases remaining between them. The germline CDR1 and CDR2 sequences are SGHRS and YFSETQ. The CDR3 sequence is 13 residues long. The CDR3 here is CASSPETGREQYF. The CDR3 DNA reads TGCGCCAGCAGCCCCGAAACAGGGCGCGAGCAGTACTTC.

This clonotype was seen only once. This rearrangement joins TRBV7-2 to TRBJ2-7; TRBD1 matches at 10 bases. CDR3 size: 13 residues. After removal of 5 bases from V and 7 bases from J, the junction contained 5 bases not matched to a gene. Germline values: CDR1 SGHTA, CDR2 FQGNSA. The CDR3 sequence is CASSRQGAREQYF. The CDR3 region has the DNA TGTGCCAGCAGCCGACAGGGGGCGCGGGAGCAGTACTTC.

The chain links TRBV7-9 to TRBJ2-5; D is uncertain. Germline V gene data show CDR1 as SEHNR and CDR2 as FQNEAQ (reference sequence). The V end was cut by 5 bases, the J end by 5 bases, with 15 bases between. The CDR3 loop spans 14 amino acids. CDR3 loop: CASSLMTGWETQYF. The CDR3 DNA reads TGTGCCAGCAGCCTAATGACCGGTTGGGAGACCCAGTACTTC. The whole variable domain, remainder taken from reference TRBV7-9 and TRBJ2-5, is DTGVSQNPRHKITKRGQNVTFRCDPISEHNRLYWYRQTLGQGPEFLTYFQNEAQLEKSRLLSDRFSAERPKGSFSTLEIQRTEQGDSAMYLCASSLMTGWETQYFGPGTRLLVL.

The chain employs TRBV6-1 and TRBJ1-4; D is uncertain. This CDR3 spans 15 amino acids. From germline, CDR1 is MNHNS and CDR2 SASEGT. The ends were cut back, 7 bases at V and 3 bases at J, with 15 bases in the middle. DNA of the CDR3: TGTGCCAGCACAAGGGTCCTGGCGGCTAATGAAAAACTGTTTTTT. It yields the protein CASTRVLAANEKLFF.

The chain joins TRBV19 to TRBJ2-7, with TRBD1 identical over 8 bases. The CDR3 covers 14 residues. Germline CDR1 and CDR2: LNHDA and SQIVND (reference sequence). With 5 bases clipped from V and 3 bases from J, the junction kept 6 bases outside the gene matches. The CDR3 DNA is TGTGCCAGTAGTGTACAACAGGGGGGCTACGAGCAGTACTTC. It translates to CASSVQQGGYEQYF.

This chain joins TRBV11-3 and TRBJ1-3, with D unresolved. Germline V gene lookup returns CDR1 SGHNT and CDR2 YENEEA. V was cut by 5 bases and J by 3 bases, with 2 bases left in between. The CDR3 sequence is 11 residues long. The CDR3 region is CASSRGNTIYF. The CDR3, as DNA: TGTGCCAGCAGCCGTGGAAACACCATATATTTT. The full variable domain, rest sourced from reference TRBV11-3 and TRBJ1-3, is EAGVVQSPRYKIIEKKQPVAFWCNPISGHNTLYWYLQNLGQGPELLIRYENEEAVDDSQLPKDRFSAERLKGVDSTLKIQPAELGDSAVYLCASSRGNTIYFGEGSWLTVV.

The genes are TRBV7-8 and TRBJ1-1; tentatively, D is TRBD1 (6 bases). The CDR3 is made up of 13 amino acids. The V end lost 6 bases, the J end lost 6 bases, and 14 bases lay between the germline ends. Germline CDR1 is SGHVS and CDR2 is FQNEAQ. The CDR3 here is CASSSRGSAEAFF. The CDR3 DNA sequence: TGTGCCAGCAGTTCGAGGGGGTCGGCTGAAGCTTTCTTT.

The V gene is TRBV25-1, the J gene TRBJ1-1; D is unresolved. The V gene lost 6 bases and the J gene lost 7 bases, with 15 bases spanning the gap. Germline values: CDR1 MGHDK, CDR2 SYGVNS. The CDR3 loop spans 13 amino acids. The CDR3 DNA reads TGTGCCAGCAGACTGGATGGGAAACTTGAAGCTTTCTTT. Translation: CASRLDGKLEAFF.